The sequence of this T cell receptor beta chain was determined in a study of cytomegalovirus exposure and HLA in healthy donors. General study points: Cytomegalovirus status was reportedly diagnosed by the classifier with high sensitivity and specificity. Listed as cytomegalovirus-associated were 150 to 200 TCR beta chains. Earlier analysis looked at TCR beta V segments, and most were productive about 87% or about 30% of the time.

This clone was detected a few times. Its specificity is unknown. Use of 60 Vbeta and 13 Jbeta primers characterized the PCR. The repertoire was sequenced with immunoSEQ multiplex PCR; TCRdb's copy has only in-frame clones and lacks some. The profile shows 60,000 or so clones, approximately 71% of them singletons. The sequence derives from a man in his forties in good health and CMV-seropositive. The sequenced material came from PBMCs.

The CDR3 bases are TGTGCCAGCACCCCGGGACAGGGGGATAGCAATCAGCCCCAGCATTTT. It is translated as CASTPGQGDSNQPQHF. The chain couples TRBV7-9 to TRBJ1-5; TRBD1 matches at 11 bases. The CDR3 runs 16 residues. Germline CDR1 SEHNR, CDR2 FQNEAQ (reference sequence). V shed 7 bases and J 0 bases; nucleotides not matched to a gene: 5.